These 15 T cell receptor beta chains originate from one sample sequenced in a study of control samples from healthy donors and cancer patients. TCRdb keeps only in-frame clones here, not all; method: immunoSEQ multiplex PCR. The sample comprises around 78,000 clones, around 94% of which are singletons, and around 4.5% rests with the top ten. Input material: blood. The receptors originated from a woman aged 18 to 35 in good health.

This chain uses TRBV7-2 with TRBJ2-1; D may be TRBD2 (5 bases). The germline V and J ends were trimmed by 0 bases and 7 bases, with 7 bases remaining between them. The length of the CDR3 is 13 residues. CDR1 and CDR2 from the germline V gene are SGHTA and FQGNSA. The DNA of the CDR3 is TGTGCCAGCAGCTTAGCGAGGGATAATGAGCAGTTCTTC. Amino acids: CASSLARDNEQFF.

V is TRBV27 and J is TRBJ1-2; TRBD1 matches at 7 bases. Germline CDR1 MNHEY, CDR2 SMNVEV (reference sequence). V shed 6 bases, J shed 2 bases, and the junction held 6 bases outside the gene matches. The CDR3 length is 14 residues. The CDR3 DNA follows: TGTGCCAGCAGCCGGACAGGAGCAAACTATGGCTACACCTTC. Translation gives CASSRTGANYGYTF.

This clone occurred once. The rearrangement joins TRBV28 to TRBJ1-5; D unclear. CDR1 is MDHEN and CDR2 is SYDVKM in the germline V gene. The CDR3 loop spans 15 amino acids. V dropped 2 bases and J dropped 10 bases, with 18 bases sitting between them. This chain's CDR3 is CASSLEFGDMSPQHF. The CDR3 region has the DNA TGTGCCAGCAGTTTAGAATTCGGGGATATGAGCCCCCAGCATTTT.

This chain joins TRBV7-2 and TRBJ2-5; no clear D gene. Trimming shortened V by 1 base and J by 3 bases, and 6 bases separated the two germline ends. This CDR3 is 13 amino acids long. From germline, CDR1 is SGHTA and CDR2 FQGNSA. The DNA of the CDR3 is TGTGCCAGCAGCTTAGACAGAAAAGAGACCCAGTACTTC. This codes for CASSLDRKETQYF.

V is TRBV5-1 and J is TRBJ2-1; 10 bases map to TRBD2. Losses at the gene ends were 0 bases for V and 10 bases for J; bases not matched to a gene: 7. This CDR3 is built from 15 residues. From germline, CDR1 is SGHRS and CDR2 YFSETQ. The CDR3 DNA reads TGCGCCAGCAGCTTGGCCGCTAGCGGGAGCTTCGAGCAGTTCTTC. It is translated as CASSLAASGSFEQFF.

This sequence joins TRBV28 and TRBJ1-4; tentative D call: TRBD1 (5 bases). The CDR3 sequence is 18 residues long. Germline-derived CDR1 and CDR2 are MDHEN and SYDVKM. V lost 2 bases and J lost 6, with 22 bases in between. The CDR3 DNA reads TGTGCCAGCAGTTTAATGTTCGGTCGGGCAGGGCAGGATGAAAAACTGTTTTTT. Protein product: CASSLMFGRAGQDEKLFF.

CDR3 sequence: CASSLLGGQYF. CDR3 bases: TGTGCCAGCAGTTTATTGGGTGGGCAGTACTTC. This chain connects TRBV28 to TRBJ2-7; D gene unclear. Trimming removed 1 base at V and 9 bases at J, with 7 bases between. CDR1 is MDHEN and CDR2 is SYDVKM in the germline V gene. The CDR3 spans 11 residues.

The chain uses TRBV19 and TRBJ1-6; D may be TRBD1 (5 bases). V lost 5 bases and J lost 10, with 15 bases in between. Germline V gene sequence: CDR1 LNHDA, CDR2 SQIVND (reference sequence). This CDR3 contains 14 residues. DNA for the CDR3: TGTGCCAGTAGTTATGGAGGGGTTTCGTCACCCCTCCACTTT. The encoded protein is CASSYGGVSSPLHF. The whole variable domain, filled in from reference TRBV19 and TRBJ1-6, reads DGGITQSPKYLFRKEGQNVTLSCEQNLNHDAMYWYRQDPGQGLRLIYYSQIVNDFQKGDIAEGYSVSREKKESFPLTVTSAQKNPTAFYLCASSYGGVSSPLHFGNGTRLTVT.

This chain uses TRBV29-1 with TRBJ1-3; a weak D match, TRBD1 (5 bases). V lost 3 bases to trimming and J lost 2 bases, with 8 bases between them. The germline V gene encodes CDR1 SQVTM and CDR2 ANQGSEA. The CDR3 has 13 amino acids. CDR3 amino acids: CSVDEGPGNTIYF. CDR3 nucleotides: TGCAGCGTTGATGAGGGACCTGGAAACACCATATATTTT.

The chain carries TRBV15 and TRBJ1-4; 7 bases are a match to TRBD1. Germline V gene data show CDR1 as LNHNV and CDR2 as YYDKDF (reference sequence). Trimming cost V 0 bases and J 5 bases; bases outside gene matches: 6. The CDR3 is 16 residues long. The CDR3 is CATSRDGDRQNEKLFF. CDR3 coding DNA: TGTGCCACCAGCAGAGATGGGGACAGACAAAATGAAAAACTGTTTTTT.

The rearrangement links TRBV5-1 to TRBJ1-3; TRBD1 matches 12 bases. The junction had 4 bases not matched to a gene; V was cut back by 4 bases and J by 8 bases. In germline, CDR1 is SGHRS, CDR2 YFSETQ. The CDR3 length is 14 residues. The CDR3 loop reads CASSGTGGADTIYF. The CDR3 DNA reads TGCGCCAGCAGCGGGACAGGGGGCGCGGACACCATATATTTT.

V gene TRBV7-9 combines with J gene TRBJ1-1; D gene uncertain. Germline CDR1 and CDR2: SEHNR and FQNEAQ (reference sequence). The CDR3 consists of 13 residues. The ends were cut back, 3 bases at V and 8 bases at J, with 13 bases in the middle. The DNA of the CDR3 is TGTGCCAGCAGCTTTGTTGAGCGCCCGGAAGCTTTCTTT. Residues: CASSFVERPEAFF.

This chain uses TRBV9 with TRBJ2-7, with TRBD1 identical over 10 bases. The CDR3 loop spans 15 amino acids. Germline values: CDR1 SGDLS, CDR2 YYNGEE. The J segment lost 6 bases and the V segment lost 1 base, leaving 7 bases of the junction unmatched. The DNA of the CDR3 is TGTGCCAGCAGCGTATCTGGGACAGGGGTGAGCGAGCAGTACTTC. Amino acids: CASSVSGTGVSEQYF.

V usage is TRBV3-1 (or the pseudogene TRBV3-2) and J usage is TRBJ1-2; unclear D gene. Trimming removed 3 bases at V and 4 bases at J, with 21 bases between. Germline V gives CDR1 LGHDT, CDR2 YNNKEL (reference sequence). CDR3 length equals 17 residues. The CDR3 spells CASSHRPQNLLGYGYTF. Here the CDR3 DNA reads TGTGCCAGCAGCCATAGACCGCAGAACCTGCTGGGCTATGGCTACACCTTC.

The rearrangement joins TRBV5-6 to TRBJ2-3; 8 nucleotides agree with TRBD2. CDR3 length: 16 residues. CDR1 SGHDT and CDR2 YYEEEE come from the germline V gene. Trimming at V came to 2 bases and at J to 1 base, leaving 6 bases not matched to a gene. CDR3 in amino acids: CASSFLTSGGTDTQYF. The CDR3 DNA reads TGTGCCAGCAGCTTTCTAACTAGCGGCGGCACAGATACGCAGTATTTT.